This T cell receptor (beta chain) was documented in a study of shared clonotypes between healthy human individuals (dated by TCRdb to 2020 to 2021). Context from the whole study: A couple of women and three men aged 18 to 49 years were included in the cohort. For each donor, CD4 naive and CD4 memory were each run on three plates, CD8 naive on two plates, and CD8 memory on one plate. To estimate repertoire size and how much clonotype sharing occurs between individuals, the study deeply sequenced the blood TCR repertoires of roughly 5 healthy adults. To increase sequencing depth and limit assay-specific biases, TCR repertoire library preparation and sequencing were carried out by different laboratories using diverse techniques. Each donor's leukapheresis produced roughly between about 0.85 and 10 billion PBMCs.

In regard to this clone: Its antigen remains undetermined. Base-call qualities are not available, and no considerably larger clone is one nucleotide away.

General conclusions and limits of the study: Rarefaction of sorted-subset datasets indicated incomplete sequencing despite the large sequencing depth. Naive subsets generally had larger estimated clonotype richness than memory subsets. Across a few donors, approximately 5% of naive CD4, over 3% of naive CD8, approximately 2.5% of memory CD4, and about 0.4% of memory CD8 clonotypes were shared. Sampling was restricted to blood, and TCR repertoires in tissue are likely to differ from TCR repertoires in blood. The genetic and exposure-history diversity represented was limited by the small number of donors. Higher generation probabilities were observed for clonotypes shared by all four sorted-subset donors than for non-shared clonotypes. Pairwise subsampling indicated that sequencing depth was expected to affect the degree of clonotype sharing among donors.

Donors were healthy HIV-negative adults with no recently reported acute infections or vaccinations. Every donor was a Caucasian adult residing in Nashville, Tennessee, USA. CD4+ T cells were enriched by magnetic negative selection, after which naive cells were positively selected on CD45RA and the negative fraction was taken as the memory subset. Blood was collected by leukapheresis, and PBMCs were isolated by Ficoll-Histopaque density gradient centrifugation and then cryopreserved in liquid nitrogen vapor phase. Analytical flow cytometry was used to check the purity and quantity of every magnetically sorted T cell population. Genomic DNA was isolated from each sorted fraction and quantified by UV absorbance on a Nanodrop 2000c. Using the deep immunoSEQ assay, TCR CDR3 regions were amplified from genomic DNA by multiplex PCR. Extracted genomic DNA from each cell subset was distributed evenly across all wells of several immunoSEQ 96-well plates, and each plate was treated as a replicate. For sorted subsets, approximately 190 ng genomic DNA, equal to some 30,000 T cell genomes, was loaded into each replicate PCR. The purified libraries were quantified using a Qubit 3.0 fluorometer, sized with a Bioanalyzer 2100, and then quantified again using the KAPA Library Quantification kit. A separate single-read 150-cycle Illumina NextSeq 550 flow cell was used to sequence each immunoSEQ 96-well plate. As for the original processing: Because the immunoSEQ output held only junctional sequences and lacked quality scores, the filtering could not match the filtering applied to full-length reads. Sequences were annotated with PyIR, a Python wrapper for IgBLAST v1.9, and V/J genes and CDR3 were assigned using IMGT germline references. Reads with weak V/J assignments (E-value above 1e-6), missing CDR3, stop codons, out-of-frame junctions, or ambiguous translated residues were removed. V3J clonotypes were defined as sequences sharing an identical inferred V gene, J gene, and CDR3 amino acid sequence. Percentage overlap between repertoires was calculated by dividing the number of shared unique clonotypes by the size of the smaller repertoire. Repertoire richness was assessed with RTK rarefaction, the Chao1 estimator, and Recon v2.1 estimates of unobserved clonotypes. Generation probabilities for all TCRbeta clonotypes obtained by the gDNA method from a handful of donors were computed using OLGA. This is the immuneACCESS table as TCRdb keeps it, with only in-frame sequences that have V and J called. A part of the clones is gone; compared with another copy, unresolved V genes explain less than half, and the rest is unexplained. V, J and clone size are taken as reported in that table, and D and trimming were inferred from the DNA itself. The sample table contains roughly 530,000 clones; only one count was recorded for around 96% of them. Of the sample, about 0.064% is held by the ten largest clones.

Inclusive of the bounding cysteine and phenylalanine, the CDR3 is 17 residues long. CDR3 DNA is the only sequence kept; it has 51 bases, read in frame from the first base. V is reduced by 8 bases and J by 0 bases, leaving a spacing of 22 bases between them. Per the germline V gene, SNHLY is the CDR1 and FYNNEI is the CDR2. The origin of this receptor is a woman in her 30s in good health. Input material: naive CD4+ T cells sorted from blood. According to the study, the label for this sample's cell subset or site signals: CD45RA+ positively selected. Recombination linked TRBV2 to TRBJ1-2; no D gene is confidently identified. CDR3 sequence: CASDRPGPRETNYGYTF. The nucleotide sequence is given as TGTGCCAGCGACCGACCCGGTCCCAGAGAAACTAACTATGGCTACACCTTC.